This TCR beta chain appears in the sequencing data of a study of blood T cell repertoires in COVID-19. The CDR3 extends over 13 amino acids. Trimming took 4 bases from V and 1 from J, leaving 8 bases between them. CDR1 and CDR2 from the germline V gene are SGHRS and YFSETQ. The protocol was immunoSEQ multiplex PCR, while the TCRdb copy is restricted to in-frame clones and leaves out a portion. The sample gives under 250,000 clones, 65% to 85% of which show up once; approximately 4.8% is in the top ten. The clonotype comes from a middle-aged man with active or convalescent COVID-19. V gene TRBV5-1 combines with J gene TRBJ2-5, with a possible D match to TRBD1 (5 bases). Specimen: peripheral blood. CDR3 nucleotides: TGCGCCAGCAGCCTGGACACCCAAGAGACCCAGTACTTC. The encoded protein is CASSLDTQETQYF.